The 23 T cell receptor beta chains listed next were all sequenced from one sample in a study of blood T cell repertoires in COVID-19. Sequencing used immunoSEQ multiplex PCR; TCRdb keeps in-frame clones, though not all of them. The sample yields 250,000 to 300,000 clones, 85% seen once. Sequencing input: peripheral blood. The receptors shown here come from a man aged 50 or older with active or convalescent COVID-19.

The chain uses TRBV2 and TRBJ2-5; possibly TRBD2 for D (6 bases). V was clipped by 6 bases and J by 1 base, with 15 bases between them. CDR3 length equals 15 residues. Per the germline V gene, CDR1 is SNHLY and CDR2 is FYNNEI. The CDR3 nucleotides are TGTGCCAGCAGCGCCTCTCCGGGACTCCAAGAGACCCAGTACTTC. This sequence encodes CASSASPGLQETQYF. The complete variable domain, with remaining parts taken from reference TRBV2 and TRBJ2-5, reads EPEVTQTPSHQVTQMGQEVILRCVPISNHLYFYWYRQILGQKVEFLVSFYNNEISEKSEIFDDQFSVERPDGSNFTLKIRSTKLEDSAMYFCASSASPGLQETQYFGPGTRLLVL.

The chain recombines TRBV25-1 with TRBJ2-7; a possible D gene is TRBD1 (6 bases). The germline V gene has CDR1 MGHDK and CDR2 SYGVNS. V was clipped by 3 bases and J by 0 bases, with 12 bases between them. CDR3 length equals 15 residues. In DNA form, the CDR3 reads TGTGCCAGCAGTGATCTTACAGGGTACTCCTACGAGCAGTACTTC. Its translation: CASSDLTGYSYEQYF.

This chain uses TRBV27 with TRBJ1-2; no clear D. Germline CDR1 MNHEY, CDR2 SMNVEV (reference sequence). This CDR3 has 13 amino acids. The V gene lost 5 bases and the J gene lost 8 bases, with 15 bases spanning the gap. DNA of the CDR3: TGTGCCAGCAGTCCTAGGCGCTCTAACGGCTACACCTTC. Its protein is CASSPRRSNGYTF.

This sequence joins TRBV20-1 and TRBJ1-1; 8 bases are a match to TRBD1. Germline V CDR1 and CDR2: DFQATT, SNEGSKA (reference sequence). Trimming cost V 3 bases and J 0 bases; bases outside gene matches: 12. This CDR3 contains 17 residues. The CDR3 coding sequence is TGCAGTGCTAGTATAAGAAGGACAGGGAGGATGAACACTGAAGCTTTCTTT. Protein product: CSASIRRTGRMNTEAFF.

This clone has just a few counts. DNA of the CDR3: TGTGCCAGTAGTATGCAGGGGAACACTGAAGCTTTCTTT. Translating gives CASSMQGNTEAFF. The gene calls are TRBV19 and TRBJ1-1, with D possibly TRBD1 on 5 matching bases. Germline assignment: CDR1 LNHDA and CDR2 SQIVND (reference sequence). Trimming cost V 3 bases and J 1 base, with 6 bases left between them. CDR3 length equals 13 residues. The entire variable domain, with the rest obtained from reference TRBV19 and TRBJ1-1, is as follows: DGGITQSPKYLFRKEGQNVTLSCEQNLNHDAMYWYRQDPGQGLRLIYYSQIVNDFQKGDIAEGYSVSREKKESFPLTVTSAQKNPTAFYLCASSMQGNTEAFFGQGTRLTVV.

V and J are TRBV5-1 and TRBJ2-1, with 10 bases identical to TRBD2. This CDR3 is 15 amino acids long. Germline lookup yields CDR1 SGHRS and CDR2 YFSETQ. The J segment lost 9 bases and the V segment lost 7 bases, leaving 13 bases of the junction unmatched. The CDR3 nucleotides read TGCGCCAGCGGTGGCGGGAGCGGGAGGGGAGGTGAGCAGTTCTTC. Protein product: CASGGGSGRGGEQFF.

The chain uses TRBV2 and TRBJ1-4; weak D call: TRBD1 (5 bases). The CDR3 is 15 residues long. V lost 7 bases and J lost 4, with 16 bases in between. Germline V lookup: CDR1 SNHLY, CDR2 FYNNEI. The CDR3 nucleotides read TGTGCCAGCAACCGTTTAGACAGCCTTAATGAAAAACTGTTTTTT. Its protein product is CASNRLDSLNEKLFF.

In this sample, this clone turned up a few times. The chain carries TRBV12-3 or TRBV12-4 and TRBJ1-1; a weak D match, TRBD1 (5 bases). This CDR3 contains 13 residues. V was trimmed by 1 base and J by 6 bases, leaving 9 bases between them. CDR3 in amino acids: CASSLGVGAEAFF. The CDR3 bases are TGTGCCAGCAGTTTAGGGGTAGGGGCTGAAGCTTTCTTT.

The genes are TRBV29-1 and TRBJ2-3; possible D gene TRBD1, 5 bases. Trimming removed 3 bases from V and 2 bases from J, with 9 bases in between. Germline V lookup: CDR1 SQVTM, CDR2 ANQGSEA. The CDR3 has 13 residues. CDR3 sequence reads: CSVDLTVTDTQYF. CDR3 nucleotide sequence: TGCAGCGTTGACCTGACAGTCACAGATACGCAGTATTTT.

In nucleotides, the CDR3 is TGTGCCAGCAGTGAGTTCGTGGGCGGGACTGAAGCTTTCTTT. It codes for CASSEFVGGTEAFF. The V gene is TRBV2, the J gene TRBJ1-1, with D unresolved. There are 14 residues in the CDR3. Trimming stripped 3 bases from V and 5 bases from J, with 13 bases between. Germline V lookup: CDR1 SNHLY, CDR2 FYNNEI.

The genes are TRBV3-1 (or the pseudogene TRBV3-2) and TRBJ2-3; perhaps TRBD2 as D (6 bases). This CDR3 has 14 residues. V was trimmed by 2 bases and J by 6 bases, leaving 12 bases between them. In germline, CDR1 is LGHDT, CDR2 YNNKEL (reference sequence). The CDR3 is CASSQIGGGDTQYF. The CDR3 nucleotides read TGTGCCAGCAGCCAAATAGGAGGAGGGGATACGCAGTATTTT.

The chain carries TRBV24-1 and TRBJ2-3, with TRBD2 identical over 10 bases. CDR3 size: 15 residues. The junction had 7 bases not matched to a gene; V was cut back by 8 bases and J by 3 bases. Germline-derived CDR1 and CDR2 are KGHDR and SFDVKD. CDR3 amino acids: CATTGAGGPTDTQYF. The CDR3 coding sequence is TGTGCCACCACTGGAGCGGGAGGGCCAACAGATACGCAGTATTTT.

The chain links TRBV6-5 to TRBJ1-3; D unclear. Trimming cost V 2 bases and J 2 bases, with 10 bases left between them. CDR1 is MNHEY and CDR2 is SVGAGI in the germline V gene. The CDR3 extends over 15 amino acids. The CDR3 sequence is CASSYAHEAGNTIYF. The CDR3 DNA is TGTGCCAGCAGTTACGCACATGAGGCTGGAAACACCATATATTTT.

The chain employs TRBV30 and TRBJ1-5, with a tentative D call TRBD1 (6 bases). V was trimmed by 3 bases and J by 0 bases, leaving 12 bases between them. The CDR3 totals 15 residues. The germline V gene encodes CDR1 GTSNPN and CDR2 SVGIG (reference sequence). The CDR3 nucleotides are TGTGCCTGGAGCAGGGGACACAATAGCAATCAGCCCCAGCATTTT. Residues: CAWSRGHNSNQPQHF.

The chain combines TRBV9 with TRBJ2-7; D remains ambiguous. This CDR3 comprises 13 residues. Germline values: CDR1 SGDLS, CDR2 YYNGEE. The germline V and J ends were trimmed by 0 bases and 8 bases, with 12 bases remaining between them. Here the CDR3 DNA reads TGTGCCAGCAGCGTAGAGCCGAGCCCCAAGCAGTACTTC. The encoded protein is CASSVEPSPKQYF.

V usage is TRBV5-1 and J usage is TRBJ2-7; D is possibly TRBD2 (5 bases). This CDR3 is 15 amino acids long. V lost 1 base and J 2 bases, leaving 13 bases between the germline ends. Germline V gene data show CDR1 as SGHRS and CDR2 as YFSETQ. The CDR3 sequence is CASSLLGKATYEQYF. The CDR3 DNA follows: TGCGCCAGCAGCTTGCTCGGGAAAGCGACCTACGAGCAGTACTTC. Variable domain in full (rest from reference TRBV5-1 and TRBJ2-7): KAGVTQTPRYLIKTRGQQVTLSCSPISGHRSVSWYQQTPGQGLQFLFEYFSETQRNKGNFPGRFSGRQFSNSRSEMNVSTLELGDSALYLCASSLLGKATYEQYFGPGTRLTVT.

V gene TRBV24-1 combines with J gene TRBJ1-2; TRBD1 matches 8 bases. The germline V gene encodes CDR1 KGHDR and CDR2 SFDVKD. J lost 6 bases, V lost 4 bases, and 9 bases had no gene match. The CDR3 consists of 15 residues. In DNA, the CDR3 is TGTGCCACCAGTGACCCGGACAGGGTGCGGCATGGCTACACCTTC. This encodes CATSDPDRVRHGYTF.

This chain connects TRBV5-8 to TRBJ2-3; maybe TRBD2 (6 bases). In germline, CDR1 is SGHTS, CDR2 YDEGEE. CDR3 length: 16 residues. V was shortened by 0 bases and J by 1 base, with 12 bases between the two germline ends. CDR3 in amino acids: CASSLGLASGTDTQYF. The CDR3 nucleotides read TGTGCCAGCAGCTTGGGGCTGGCTAGCGGCACAGATACGCAGTATTTT.

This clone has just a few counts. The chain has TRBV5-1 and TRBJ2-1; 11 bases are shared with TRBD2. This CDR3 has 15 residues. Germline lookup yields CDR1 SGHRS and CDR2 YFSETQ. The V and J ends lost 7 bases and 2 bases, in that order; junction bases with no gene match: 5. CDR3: CASGKLAGAYNEQFF. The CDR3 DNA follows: TGCGCCAGCGGAAAACTAGCGGGAGCCTACAATGAGCAGTTCTTC.

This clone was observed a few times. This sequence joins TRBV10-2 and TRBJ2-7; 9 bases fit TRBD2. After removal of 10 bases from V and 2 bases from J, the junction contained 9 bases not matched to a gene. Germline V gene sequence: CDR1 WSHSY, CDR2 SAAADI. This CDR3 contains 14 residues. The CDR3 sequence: CATLAGEGPYEQYF. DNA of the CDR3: TGCGCCACCTTAGCGGGAGAGGGGCCCTACGAGCAGTACTTC.

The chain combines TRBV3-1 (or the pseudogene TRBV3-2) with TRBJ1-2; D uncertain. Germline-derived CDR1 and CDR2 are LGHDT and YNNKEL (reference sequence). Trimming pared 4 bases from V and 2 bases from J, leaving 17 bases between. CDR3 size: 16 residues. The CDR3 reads CASSPSGGPSNYGYTF. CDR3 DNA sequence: TGTGCCAGCAGCCCCAGTGGAGGACCATCGAACTATGGCTACACCTTC.

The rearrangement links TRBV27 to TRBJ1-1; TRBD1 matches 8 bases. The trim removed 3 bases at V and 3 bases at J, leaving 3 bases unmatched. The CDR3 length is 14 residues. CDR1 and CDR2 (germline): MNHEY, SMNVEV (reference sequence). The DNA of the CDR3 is TGTGCCAGCAGTTTTACAGGGGGAGACACTGAAGCTTTCTTT. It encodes CASSFTGGDTEAFF.

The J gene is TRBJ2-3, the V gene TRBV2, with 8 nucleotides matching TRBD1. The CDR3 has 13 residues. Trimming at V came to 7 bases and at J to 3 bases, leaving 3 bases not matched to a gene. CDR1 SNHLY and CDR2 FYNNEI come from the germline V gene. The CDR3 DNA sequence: TGTGCCAGCAAAACAGGGGGGACAGATACGCAGTATTTT. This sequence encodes CASKTGGTDTQYF.